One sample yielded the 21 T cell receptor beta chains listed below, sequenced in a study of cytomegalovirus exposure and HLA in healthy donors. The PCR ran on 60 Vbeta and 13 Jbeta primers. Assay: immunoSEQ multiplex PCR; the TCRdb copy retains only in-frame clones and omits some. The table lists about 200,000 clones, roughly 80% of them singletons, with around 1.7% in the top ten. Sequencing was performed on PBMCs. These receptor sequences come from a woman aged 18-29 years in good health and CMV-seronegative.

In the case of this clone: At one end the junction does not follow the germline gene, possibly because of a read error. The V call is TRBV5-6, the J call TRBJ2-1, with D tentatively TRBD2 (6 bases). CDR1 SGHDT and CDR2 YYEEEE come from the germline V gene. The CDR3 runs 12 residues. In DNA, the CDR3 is TGTGCCAGCAGCTTGTACCGGAGGGAGCCTGTCTTC. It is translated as CASSLYRREPVF. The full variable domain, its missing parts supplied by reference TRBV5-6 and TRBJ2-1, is DAGVTQSPTHLIKTRGQQVTLRCSPKSGHDTVSWYQQALGQGPQFIFQYYEEEERQRGNFPDRFSGHQFPNYSSELNVNALLLGDSALYLCASSLYRREPVFGPGTRLTVL.

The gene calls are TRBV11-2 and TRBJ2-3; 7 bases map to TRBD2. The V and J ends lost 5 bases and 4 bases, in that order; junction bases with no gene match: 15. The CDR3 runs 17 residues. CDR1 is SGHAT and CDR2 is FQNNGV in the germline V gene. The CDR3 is CASSPDRAGSIADTQYF. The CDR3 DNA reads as TGTGCCAGCAGCCCCGATCGAGCGGGATCTATCGCAGATACGCAGTATTTT.

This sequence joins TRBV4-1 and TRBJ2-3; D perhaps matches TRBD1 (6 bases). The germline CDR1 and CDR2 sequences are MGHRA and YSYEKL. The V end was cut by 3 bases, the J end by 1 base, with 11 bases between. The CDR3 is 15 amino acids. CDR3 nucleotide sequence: TGCGCCAGCAGCCAGGGCTGGACAGGCACAGATACGCAGTATTTT. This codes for CASSQGWTGTDTQYF.

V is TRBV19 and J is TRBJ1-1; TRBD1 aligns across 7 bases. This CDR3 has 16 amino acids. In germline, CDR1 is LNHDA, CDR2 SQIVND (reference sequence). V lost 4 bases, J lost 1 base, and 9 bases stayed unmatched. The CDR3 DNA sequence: TGTGCCAGTAGTAGACCGGGACAGCCGTCGAACACTGAAGCTTTCTTT. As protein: CASSRPGQPSNTEAFF.

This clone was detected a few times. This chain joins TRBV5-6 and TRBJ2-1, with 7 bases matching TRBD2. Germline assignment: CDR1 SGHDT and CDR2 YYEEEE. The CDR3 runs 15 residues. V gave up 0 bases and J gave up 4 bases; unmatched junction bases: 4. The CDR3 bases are TGTGCCAGCAGCTTGGCGGCGGGAGCGTACAATGAGCAGTTCTTC. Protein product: CASSLAAGAYNEQFF.

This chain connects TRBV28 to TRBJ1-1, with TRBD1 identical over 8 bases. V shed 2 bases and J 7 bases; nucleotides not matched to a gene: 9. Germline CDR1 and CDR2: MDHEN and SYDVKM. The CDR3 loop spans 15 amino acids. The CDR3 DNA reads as TGTGCCAGCAGTTTAGGAGGGGGGACAGGACTTGAAGCTTTCTTT. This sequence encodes CASSLGGGTGLEAFF.

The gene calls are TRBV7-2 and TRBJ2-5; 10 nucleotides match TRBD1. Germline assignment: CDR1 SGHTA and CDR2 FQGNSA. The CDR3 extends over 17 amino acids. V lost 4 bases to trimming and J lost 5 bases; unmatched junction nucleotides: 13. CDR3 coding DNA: TGTGCCAGCAGCTCGACAGGGGGCGGACTAGCACAGGAGACCCAGTACTTC. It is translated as CASSSTGGGLAQETQYF.

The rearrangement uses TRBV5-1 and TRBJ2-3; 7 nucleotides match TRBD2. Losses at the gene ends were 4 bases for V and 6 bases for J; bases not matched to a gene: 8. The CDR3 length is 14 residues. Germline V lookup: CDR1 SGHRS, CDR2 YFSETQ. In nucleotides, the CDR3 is TGCGCCAGCAGCGGGGGAGGGTCTCTGGATACGCAGTATTTT. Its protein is CASSGGGSLDTQYF. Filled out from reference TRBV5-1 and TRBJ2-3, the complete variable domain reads KAGVTQTPRYLIKTRGQQVTLSCSPISGHRSVSWYQQTPGQGLQFLFEYFSETQRNKGNFPGRFSGRQFSNSRSEMNVSTLELGDSALYLCASSGGGSLDTQYFGPGTRLTVL.

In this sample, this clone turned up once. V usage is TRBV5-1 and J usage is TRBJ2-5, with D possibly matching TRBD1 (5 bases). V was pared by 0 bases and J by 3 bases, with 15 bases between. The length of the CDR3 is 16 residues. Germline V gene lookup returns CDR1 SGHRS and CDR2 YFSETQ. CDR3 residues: CASSLGTQGGKETQYF. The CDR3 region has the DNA TGCGCCAGCAGCTTGGGGACGCAGGGTGGAAAAGAGACCCAGTACTTC.

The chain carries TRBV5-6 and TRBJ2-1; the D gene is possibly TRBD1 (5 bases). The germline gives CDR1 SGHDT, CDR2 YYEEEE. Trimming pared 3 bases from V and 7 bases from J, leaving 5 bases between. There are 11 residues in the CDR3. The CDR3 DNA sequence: TGTGCCAGCAGCTCAGGGAATGAGCAGTTCTTC. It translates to CASSSGNEQFF.

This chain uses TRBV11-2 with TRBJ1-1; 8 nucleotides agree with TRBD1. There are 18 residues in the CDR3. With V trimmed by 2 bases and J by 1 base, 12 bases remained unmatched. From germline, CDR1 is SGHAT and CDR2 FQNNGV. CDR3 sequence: CASSLTPGGDSPNTEAFF. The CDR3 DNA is TGTGCCAGCAGCTTAACCCCAGGGGGCGACTCTCCGAACACTGAAGCTTTCTTT.

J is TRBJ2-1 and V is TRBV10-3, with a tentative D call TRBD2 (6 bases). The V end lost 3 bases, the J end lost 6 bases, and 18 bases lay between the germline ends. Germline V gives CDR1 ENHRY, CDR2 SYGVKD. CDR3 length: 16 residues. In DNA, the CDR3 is TGTGCCATCAGTGACCCCCGGAGGGCGGCCTCCAATGAGCAGTTCTTC. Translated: CAISDPRRAASNEQFF.

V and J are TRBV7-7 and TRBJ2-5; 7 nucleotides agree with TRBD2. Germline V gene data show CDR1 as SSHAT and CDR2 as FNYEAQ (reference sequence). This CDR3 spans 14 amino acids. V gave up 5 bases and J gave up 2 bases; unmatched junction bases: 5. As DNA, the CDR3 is TGTGCCAGCAGCCCCAGCGGGGCGCAAGAGACCCAGTACTTC. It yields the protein CASSPSGAQETQYF.

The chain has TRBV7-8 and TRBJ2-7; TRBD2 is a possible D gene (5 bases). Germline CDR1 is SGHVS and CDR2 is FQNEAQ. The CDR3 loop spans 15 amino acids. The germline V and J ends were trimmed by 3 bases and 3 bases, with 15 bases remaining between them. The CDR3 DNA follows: TGTGCCAGCAGCTTGGGGAGAGATCCCCTCTACGAGCAGTACGTC. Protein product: CASSLGRDPLYEQYV.

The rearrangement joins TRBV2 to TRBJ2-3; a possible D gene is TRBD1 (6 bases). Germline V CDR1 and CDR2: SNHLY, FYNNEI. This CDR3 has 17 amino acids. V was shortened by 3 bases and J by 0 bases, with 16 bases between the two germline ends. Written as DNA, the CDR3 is TGTGCCAGCAGTGACTCTGGACAGCTTACTAGCACAGATACGCAGTATTTT. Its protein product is CASSDSGQLTSTDTQYF.

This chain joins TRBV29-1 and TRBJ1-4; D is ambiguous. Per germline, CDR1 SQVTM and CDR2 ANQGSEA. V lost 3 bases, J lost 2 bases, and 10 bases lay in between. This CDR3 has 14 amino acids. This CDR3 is CSVEVAQTNEKLFF. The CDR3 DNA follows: TGCAGCGTTGAGGTTGCACAGACTAATGAAAAACTGTTTTTT.

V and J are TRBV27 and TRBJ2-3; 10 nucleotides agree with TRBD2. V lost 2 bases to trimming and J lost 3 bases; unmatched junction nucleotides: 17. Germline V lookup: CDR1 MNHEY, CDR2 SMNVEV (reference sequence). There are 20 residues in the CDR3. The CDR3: CASSLRHNSGRSIFTDTQYF. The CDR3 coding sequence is TGTGCCAGCAGTTTACGCCACAATAGCGGGAGGTCAATATTTACAGATACGCAGTATTTT.

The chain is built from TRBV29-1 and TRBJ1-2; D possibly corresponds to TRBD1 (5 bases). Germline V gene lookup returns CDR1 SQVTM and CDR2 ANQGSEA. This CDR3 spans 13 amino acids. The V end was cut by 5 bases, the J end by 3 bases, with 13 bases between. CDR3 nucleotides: TGCAGCGTTCCGAAAGGGGTTGACTATGGCTACACCTTC. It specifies CSVPKGVDYGYTF.

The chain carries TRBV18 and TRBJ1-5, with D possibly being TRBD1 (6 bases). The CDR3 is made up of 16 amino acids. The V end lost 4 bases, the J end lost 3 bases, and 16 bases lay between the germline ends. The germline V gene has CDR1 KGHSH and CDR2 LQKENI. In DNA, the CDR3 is TGTGCCAGCTCACAAATTATAGCAGGGGACAATCAGCCCCAGCATTTT. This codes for CASSQIIAGDNQPQHF.

CDR3 in amino acids: CASSQDLWREDSYEQYF. The CDR3 region has the DNA TGCGCCAGCAGCCAAGATCTCTGGCGGGAGGACTCCTACGAGCAGTACTTC. This chain joins TRBV4-1 and TRBJ2-7; 8 positions match TRBD2. Germline values: CDR1 MGHRA, CDR2 YSYEKL. The CDR3 extends over 17 amino acids. J was trimmed by 0 bases and V by 0 bases; bases with no gene match: 7.

The CDR3 sequence: CASSDRAGVEQYV. CDR3 bases: TGTGCCAGCAGTGACCGTGCGGGAGTCGAGCAGTACGTC. The rearrangement joins TRBV28 to TRBJ2-7; 7 nucleotides align to TRBD2. Unmatched junction bases numbered 7, after V lost 5 bases and J lost 6 bases. The CDR3 runs 13 residues. Germline V gene data show CDR1 as MDHEN and CDR2 as SYDVKM.